This is a list of T cell receptor beta chains from one sample in a study of shared clonotypes between healthy human individuals. Assay used: immunoSEQ multiplex PCR; TCRdb lists only in-frame clones, some missing. This repertoire shows about 1,800,000 clones, about 95% found once; its top ten account for 1.2%. Source material: naive CD8+ T cells sorted from blood. The receptors stem from a man younger than 30 in good health. The CDR3 runs from the conserved cysteine through the conserved F or W. Fields, in order: clone size, V gene, D gene, J gene, CDR3 DNA, CDR3 protein. D genes are given only for firm matches. Clone sizes are given selectively: once, few, many, or a class where the clone is expanded.

size: few; V: TRBV5-5; D: NA; J: TRBJ1-6; DNA: TGTGCCAGCAGCTTGGGCAAGGGGGACCCCTATAATTCACCCCTCCACTTT; CDR3: CASSLGKGDPYNSPLHF
size: NA; V: TRBV28; D: NA; J: TRBJ1-1; DNA: TGTGCCAGCACGGAAGGTGATTACATGAACACTGAAGCTTTCTTT; CDR3: CASTEGDYMNTEAFF
size: few; V: TRBV30; D: TRBD1; J: TRBJ1-5; DNA: TGTGCCTGGAGTGTACAGGGGGATCAGCCCCAGCATTTT; CDR3: CAWSVQGDQPQHF
size: NA; V: TRBV9; D: TRBD2; J: TRBJ2-6; DNA: TGTGCCAGCAGCACCGGAGGGACTAGCGGGAGGGTATCTGGGGCCAACGTCCTGACTTTC; CDR3: CASSTGGTSGRVSGANVLTF
size: NA; V: TRBV19; D: TRBD1; J: TRBJ2-7; DNA: TGTGCCAGTAGCCCATCGGGACAGAGCTACGAGCAGTACTTC; CDR3: CASSPSGQSYEQYF
size: NA; V: TRBV27; D: TRBD1; J: TRBJ2-1; DNA: TGTGCCAGCAGTTTACAGGGGGCTGAGCAGTTCTTC; CDR3: CASSLQGAEQFF
size: NA; V: TRBV19; D: NA; J: TRBJ2-6; DNA: TGTGCCAGTACCCCACGCCCCATTGGGGCCAACGTCCTGACTTTC; CDR3: CASTPRPIGANVLTF
size: NA; V: TRBV27; D: TRBD2; J: TRBJ2-7; DNA: TGTGCCAGCAGTTTATCAGGGCAGCGGGGGCCCTCCTACGAGCAGTACTTC; CDR3: CASSLSGQRGPSYEQYF
size: NA; V: TRBV6-1; D: NA; J: TRBJ1-2; DNA: TGTGCCAGCACTTCCGACAGCAACGGCTACACCTTC; CDR3: CASTSDSNGYTF
size: NA; V: TRBV30; D: NA; J: TRBJ2-7; DNA: TGTGCCTGGAGTGTAGGGGGGGGCCGGGAGCAGTACTTC; CDR3: CAWSVGGGREQYF
size: once; V: TRBV5-1; D: TRBD1; J: TRBJ1-1; DNA: TGCGCCAGCAGCTTGTTCGAGGGGGCGACAGAAGCTTTCTTT; CDR3: CASSLFEGATEAFF
size: NA; V: TRBV7-6; D: TRBD1; J: TRBJ2-7; DNA: TGTGCCAGCAGCCCCCGGACAGGGGGCGACTCATTTTACGAGCAGTACTTC; CDR3: CASSPRTGGDSFYEQYF
size: NA; V: TRBV6-5; D: NA; J: TRBJ2-7; DNA: TGTGCCAGCAGTTTTGGGCTCTCCTACGAGCAGTACTTC; CDR3: CASSFGLSYEQYF
size: NA; V: TRBV11-2; D: NA; J: TRBJ2-7; DNA: TGTGCCAGCAGCTCCGTCGGGGCTGTTTACGAGCAGTACTTC; CDR3: CASSSVGAVYEQYF
size: NA; V: TRBV9; D: NA; J: TRBJ2-7; DNA: TGTGCCAGCAGCGTAGGTGAGCGGGCCACGCCCGAGCAGTACTTC; CDR3: CASSVGERATPEQYF